Presented here are 17 T cell receptor beta chains from one specimen sequenced in a study of beta chain features in type 1 diabetes. The whole isolated RNA underwent reverse transcription, so sequencing captured expressed TCRB transcripts. The method was immunoSEQ multiplex PCR; TCRdb's version includes in-frame clones alone and lacks a portion of them. The table shows about 450,000 clones, with approximately 10% occurring only once. The material sequenced was naive CD4+ T cells from blood. These TCRs come from a woman between 18 and 29 years old in good health.

The chain recombines TRBV28 with TRBJ2-1; a weak D match, TRBD1 (6 bases). The CDR3 is 14 amino acids. The germline gives CDR1 MDHEN, CDR2 SYDVKM. Trimming shortened V by 2 bases and J by 9 bases, and 14 bases separated the two germline ends. CDR3 sequence: CASSLQQGRAEQFF. The DNA for the CDR3 is TGTGCCAGCAGTTTACAACAGGGCAGGGCTGAGCAGTTCTTC.

This clone appeared a few times. V usage is TRBV4-2 and J usage is TRBJ2-5, with TRBD1 matching over 9 bases. The CDR3 is 15 amino acids. V was pared by 4 bases and J by 4 bases, with 7 bases of the junction left unmatched. Per germline, CDR1 LGHNA and CDR2 YNFKEQ. The DNA of the CDR3 is TGTGCCAGCAGCCCGGGGACAGGGCGGGGAGAGACCCAGTACTTC. It specifies CASSPGTGRGETQYF.

This chain joins TRBV7-3 and TRBJ2-4; D gene ambiguous. Trimming stripped 5 bases from V and 3 bases from J, with 14 bases between. CDR3 length equals 15 residues. Germline CDR1 and CDR2: SGHTA and FQGTGA. DNA for the CDR3: TGTGCCAGCAGCCCAAATAGACACGTCAAAAACATTCAGTACTTC. Protein: CASSPNRHVKNIQYF. Filled out from reference TRBV7-3 and TRBJ2-4, the complete variable domain reads GAGVSQTPSNKVTEKGKYVELRCDPISGHTALYWYRQSLGQGPEFLIYFQGTGAADDSGLPNDRFFAVRPEGSVSTLKIQRTERGDSAVYLCASSPNRHVKNIQYFGAGTRLSVL.

The rearrangement joins TRBV29-1 to TRBJ2-1, with 9 positions matching TRBD2. The CDR3 contains 14 residues. Germline CDR1 reads SQVTM; CDR2 reads ANQGSEA. V was clipped by 4 bases and J by 4 bases; unmatched bases: 5. The CDR3 loop is CSVVREGTYNEQFF. CDR3 bases: TGCAGCGTTGTGCGGGAGGGCACTTACAATGAGCAGTTCTTC.

This clone was observed a handful of times. The chain carries TRBV20-1 and TRBJ2-3; no firm D call. V gave up 6 bases and J gave up 2 bases, with 3 bases separating them. Germline V CDR1 and CDR2: DFQATT, SNEGSKA (reference sequence). CDR3 length: 10 amino acids. CDR3: CSAHTDTQYF. The CDR3 nucleotides read TGCAGTGCACACACAGATACGCAGTATTTT.

This chain links TRBV28 with TRBJ2-7, with D hard to call. Trimming cost V 6 bases and J 2 bases, with 14 bases left between them. CDR3 length equals 14 residues. Germline V gene data show CDR1 as MDHEN and CDR2 as SYDVKM. This CDR3 is CASSPSSGAYEQYV. CDR3 sequence (DNA): TGTGCCAGCAGCCCATCCTCGGGTGCCTACGAGCAGTACGTC.

This clone was counted between two and nine times. V is TRBV28 and J is TRBJ2-6; D uncertain. Trimming removed 2 bases at V and 1 base at J, with 6 bases between. Germline V lookup: CDR1 MDHEN, CDR2 SYDVKM. The CDR3 sequence is 15 residues long. Written as DNA, the CDR3 is TGTGCCAGCAGTTTAGGCTGGTCTGGGGCCAACGTCCTGACTTTC. Protein: CASSLGWSGANVLTF.

Only a few counts were recorded for this clone. The same CDR3 is also encoded by other DNA sequences in this sample. The rearrangement joins TRBV2 to TRBJ1-2, with 8 bases aligning to TRBD1. V trimming: 6 bases; J trimming: 6 bases; junction bases outside the gene matches: 3. CDR1 and CDR2 (germline): SNHLY, FYNNEI. CDR3 length equals 12 residues. The CDR3 loop reads CASSPTGDGYTF. CDR3 DNA: TGTGCCAGCAGCCCGACAGGGGATGGCTACACCTTC.

This clone was counted a few times. V and J are TRBV28 and TRBJ2-7, with 7 positions matching TRBD1. Germline V gene data show CDR1 as MDHEN and CDR2 as SYDVKM. With V trimmed by 2 bases and J by 2 bases, 6 bases remained unmatched. This CDR3 contains 15 residues. The CDR3 loop is CASSLRGGLPYEQYV. The CDR3 DNA follows: TGTGCCAGCAGTTTAAGAGGGGGCCTCCCCTACGAGCAGTACGTC.

V and J are TRBV9 and TRBJ2-3; the D gene is possibly TRBD1 (6 bases). Trimming took 6 bases from V and 0 from J, leaving 20 bases between them. The CDR3 has 17 residues. Germline CDR1 is SGDLS and CDR2 is YYNGEE. The CDR3 here is CASTQWGSQGSTDTQYF. CDR3 bases: TGTGCCAGCACCCAGTGGGGTTCTCAGGGGAGCACAGATACGCAGTATTTT.

The genes are TRBV30 and TRBJ2-7, with D unclear. V was clipped by 0 bases and J by 3 bases, with 15 bases between them. The CDR3 loop spans 15 amino acids. Germline lookup yields CDR1 GTSNPN and CDR2 SVGIG (reference sequence). The DNA for the CDR3 is TGTGCCTGGAGTGTACCGCCGTCACGAAACTACGAGCAGTACTTC. Amino acids: CAWSVPPSRNYEQYF.

The sample holds a few counts of this clone. The chain uses TRBV25-1 and TRBJ2-5; D may be TRBD1 or TRBD2 (5 bases each). This CDR3 spans 15 amino acids. CDR1 is MGHDK, CDR2 SYGVNS, per germline. V dropped 3 bases and J dropped 4 bases, with 15 bases sitting between them. CDR3: CASSESGTPPETQYF. The CDR3 nucleotides read TGTGCCAGCAGTGAGTCCGGGACGCCCCCAGAGACCCAGTACTTC.

The chain carries TRBV11-3 and TRBJ2-3, with unresolved D. This CDR3 comprises 15 residues. CDR1 is SGHNT and CDR2 is YENEEA in the germline V gene. V lost 3 bases, J lost 2 bases, and 12 bases lay in between. The CDR3 DNA reads as TGTGCCAGCAGCTTTCCTCCCACTGACACAGATACGCAGTATTTT. Protein sequence: CASSFPPTDTDTQYF.

This clone was observed a handful of times. This chain joins TRBV30 and TRBJ2-3, with TRBD2 matching over 7 bases. V was clipped by 5 bases and J by 3 bases; unmatched bases: 5. This CDR3 has 13 amino acids. Per germline, CDR1 GTSNPN and CDR2 SVGIG (reference sequence). The CDR3 DNA follows: TGTGCCTGGGGGGAGGGGAGTACAGATACGCAGTATTTT. Its translation is CAWGEGSTDTQYF. Together with reference TRBV30 and TRBJ2-3, the CDR3 gives the full variable domain: SQTIHQWPATLVQPVGSPLSLECTVEGTSNPNLYWYRQAAGRGLQLLFYSVGIGQISSEVPQNLSASRPQDRQFILSSKKLLLSDSGFYLCAWGEGSTDTQYFGPGTRLTVL.

J is TRBJ2-7 and V is TRBV6-5, with 7 bases fitting TRBD1. The germline V gene has CDR1 MNHEY and CDR2 SVGAGI. The CDR3 sequence is 14 residues long. The J segment lost 7 bases and the V segment lost 5 bases, leaving 11 bases of the junction unmatched. CDR3 DNA: TGTGCCAGCAGTCCCCTCCGGGACAGCTCTGAGCAGTACTTC. Translated, it gives CASSPLRDSSEQYF.

This clone was seen a few times. The chain uses TRBV7-6 and TRBJ2-7, with D unclear. V was shortened by 5 bases and J by 2 bases, with 16 bases between the two germline ends. The CDR3 has 15 amino acids. CDR1 SGHVS and CDR2 FNYEAQ come from the germline V gene. CDR3 nucleotides: TGTGCCAGCAGCCACCCGCGGCCCTGGCCCTACGAGCAGTACGTC. It specifies CASSHPRPWPYEQYV.

The rearrangement uses TRBV29-1 and TRBJ1-2, with TRBD1 as a possible D gene (6 bases). Germline CDR1 is SQVTM and CDR2 is ANQGSEA. The CDR3 is 11 residues long. The V end lost 5 bases, the J end lost 8 bases, and 12 bases lay between the germline ends. CDR3 loop: CSVRQGWGYTF. CDR3 nucleotide sequence: TGCAGCGTTCGCCAGGGGTGGGGCTACACCTTC.